Here is one TCR beta chain with its context. Germline V gives CDR1 LNHDA, CDR2 SQIVND (reference sequence). Deletions cut 5 bases from V and 1 base from J, with 14 bases between. The CDR3 runs 15 residues. These data are taken from a study of Ad26.COV2.S vaccination and SARS-CoV-2 variants. Some clones are missing from TCRdb's copy, which holds only in-frame ones; the method was immunoSEQ multiplex PCR. The sample records some 270,000 clones, roughly 87% being singletons. Regarding treatment: about 20 received Ad26.COV2.S at low or high dose, single or two shots; roughly five received placebo; per-sample allocation not given. Sampling was performed 63 days after the first vaccine or placebo injection. Expression of Wuhan-strain SARS-CoV-2 spike came from the Ad26 vector that formed the vaccine.

The chain links TRBV19 to TRBJ2-5, with a tentative D call TRBD2 (6 bases). This receptor was identified in a person aged 18-65 years who received the Ad26.COV2.S COVID-19 vaccine or a placebo. Sequencing was performed on peripheral blood, taken in a trial of Ad26.COV2.S vaccine versus placebo. CDR3 sequence (DNA): TGTGCCAGTAGTCTCCGACTAGTATCCCAAGAGACCCAGTACTTC. Amino acid sequence: CASSLRLVSQETQYF.